This T cell receptor (beta chain) was sequenced during a study of identical twins. Regarding the study as a whole: Potential partial confounding of zero-insertion analyses by invariant MAIT and iNKT cells was noted.

About this clonotype itself: Its cognate antigen is unknown.

This CDR3 has 13 amino acids. In germline, CDR1 is KGHSH, CDR2 LQKENI. The ends were cut back, 3 bases at V and 9 bases at J, with 12 bases in the middle. TCRdb reanalysed the 5' RACE reads using MiXCR and keeps one entry per CDR3 protein. In the table there are approximately 600,000 distinct CDR3 sequences, just under 10% of which are singletons. This sample also appeared in a second study, on yellow fever vaccine responses in identical twins.

This TCR was recovered from a woman in her late teens or twenties in good health. The sample was PBMCs. The V and J genes are TRBV18 and TRBJ2-1; D remains ambiguous. CDR3 DNA: TGTGCCAGCTCACCGAACCCTCTAGTTGAGCAGTTCTTC. It yields the protein CASSPNPLVEQFF.